The TCR beta chain described here comes from a study of neurological immune-mediated disorders. TCRdb reprocessed the 5' RACE reads via MiXCR and lists one record per CDR3 protein. Counted here are 44,000 or so distinct CDR3 sequences, more than 5% occurring once; the ten biggest clones make up 0.57%. At least ten counts were recorded for this clonotype. The CDR3 length is 13 residues. V was cut by 7 bases and J by 0 bases, with 10 bases left in between. CDR1 and CDR2 from the germline V gene are SGHTA and FQGNSA. The chain uses TRBV7-2 and TRBJ2-7; D not resolved. Sequencing was done on a sample of CD4+ T cells from blood. The clonotype originates from a woman aged 35 to 49 in good health. The CDR3 DNA reads as TGTGCCAGCAAAACGTCCCTCTCCTACGAGCAGTACTTC. Its translation is CASKTSLSYEQYF.